This TCR beta chain is drawn from a study of blood T cells in healthy people across ages. The germline gives CDR1 SQVTM, CDR2 ANQGSEA. This CDR3 comprises 13 residues. Deletions cut 6 bases from V and 4 bases from J, with 13 bases between. They isolated at least 6 million PBMCs from each sample. This clonotype came up many times. What it binds is not known. General study points: Unsorted PBMC material precluded a definitive naive versus antigen-experienced comparison. When set beside aged donors, long-lived donors presented more naive CD4+ cells and higher diversity.

A second roughly 6 to 12 cycle PCR used barcoded and J-beta primers. TCRdb passed the 5' RACE reads through MiXCR, listing each CDR3 protein once. The table records about 280,000 distinct CDR3 sequences, around 29% of them present only once. This chain connects TRBV29-1 to TRBJ2-1; D tentatively fits TRBD1 or TRBD2 (5 bases each). The clonotype was recovered from a woman between 70 and 85 years old in good health. The sample consisted of blood. DNA for the CDR3: TGCAGCGTACGGGACGGAAGATACAATGAGCAGTTCTTC. Encoded protein: CSVRDGRYNEQFF.